This paragraph reports one T cell receptor (beta chain). Its specificity is not known. The entry originates in a study of CD8+ T cells in alopecia areata. Points from the study as a whole: Clonality exceeded that of normal scalp in lesional scalp, most notably in alopecia totalis/universalis.

Germline V CDR1 and CDR2: PRHDT, FYEKMQ (reference sequence). With V trimmed by 1 base and J by 1 base, 5 bases remained unmatched. The CDR3 has 16 amino acids. Once RNA had been extracted, it was reverse transcribed into cDNA to act as the sequencing template. Some clones are missing from TCRdb's copy, which holds only in-frame ones; the method was immunoSEQ multiplex PCR. Here the sample spans roughly 130,000 clones, approximately 53% being singletons. Sequenced here: CD4+ T cells sorted from blood, sampled at week 0. The rearrangement joins TRBV13 to TRBJ2-3; 7 positions agree with TRBD1. The receptor was derived from a human donor with alopecia areata. As DNA, the CDR3 is TGTGCCAGCAGCTTAGACAGGGGTTTTGGCACAGATACGCAGTATTTT. Translated: CASSLDRGFGTDTQYF.